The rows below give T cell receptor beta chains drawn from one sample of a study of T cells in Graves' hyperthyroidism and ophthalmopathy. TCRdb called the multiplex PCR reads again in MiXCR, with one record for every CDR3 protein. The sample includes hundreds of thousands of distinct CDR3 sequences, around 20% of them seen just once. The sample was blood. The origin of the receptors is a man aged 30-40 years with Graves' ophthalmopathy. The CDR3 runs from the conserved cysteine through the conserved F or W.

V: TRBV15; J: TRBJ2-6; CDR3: CATSRARSSGANVLTF
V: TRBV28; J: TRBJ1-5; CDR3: CASSSTRWQPQHF
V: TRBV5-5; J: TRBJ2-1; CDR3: CASSLAFPTSRYNEQFF
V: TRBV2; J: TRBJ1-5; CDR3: CASSAGQGNQPQHF
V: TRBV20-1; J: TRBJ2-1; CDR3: CSAADRRYNEQFF
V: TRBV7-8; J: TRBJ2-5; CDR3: CASSAWGGAQETQYF
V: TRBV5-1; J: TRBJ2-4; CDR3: CASRPGQGKNIQYF
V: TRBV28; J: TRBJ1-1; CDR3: CASSQSWGWAEAFF
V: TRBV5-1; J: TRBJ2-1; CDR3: CASSFFTGGSYNEQFF
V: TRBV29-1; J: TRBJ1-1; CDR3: CSAKDLMNTEAFF
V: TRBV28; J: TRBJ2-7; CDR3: CASSQTGGFYEQYF
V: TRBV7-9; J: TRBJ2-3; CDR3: CASSLAGQGAGDTQYF
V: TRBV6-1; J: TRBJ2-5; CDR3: CASSSVFQETQYF
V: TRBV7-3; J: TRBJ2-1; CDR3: CASSLRLAGVHEQFF
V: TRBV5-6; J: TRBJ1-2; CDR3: CASRIIRDVGYGYTF
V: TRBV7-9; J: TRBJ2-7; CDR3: CASAIISDYEQYF
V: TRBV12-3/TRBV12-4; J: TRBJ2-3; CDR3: CASSRLAFSTDTQYF
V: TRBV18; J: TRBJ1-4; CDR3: CASSLSGTKNEKLFF
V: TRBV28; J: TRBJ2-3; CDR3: CASSSRDRQTDTQYF
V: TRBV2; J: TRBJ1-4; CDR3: CASSRQDRREKLFF
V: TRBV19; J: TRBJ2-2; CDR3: CASHDGAANTGELFF
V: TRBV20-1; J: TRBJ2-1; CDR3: CSAQDRSYNEQFF
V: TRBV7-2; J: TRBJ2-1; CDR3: CASSSLRDEQFF
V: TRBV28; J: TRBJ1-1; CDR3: CASSTGGRRNTEAFF
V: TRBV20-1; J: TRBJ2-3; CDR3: CSAGDAPGLAGLTADTQYF
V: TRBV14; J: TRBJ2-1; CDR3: CASSRPGLAYEQFF
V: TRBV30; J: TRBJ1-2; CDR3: CAWSVLRANYGYTF
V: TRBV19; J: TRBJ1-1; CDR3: CASSHRELTEAFF
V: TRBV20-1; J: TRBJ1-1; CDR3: CSALGDFEAFF
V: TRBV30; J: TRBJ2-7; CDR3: CAWRIPGAYEQYF
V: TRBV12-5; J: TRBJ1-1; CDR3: CASGLGQADTEAFF
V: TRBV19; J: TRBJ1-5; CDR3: CASSMQGGSHQSQHF
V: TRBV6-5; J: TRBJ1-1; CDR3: CASSYNRRSDTEAFF
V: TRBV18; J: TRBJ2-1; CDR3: CASSSRHADNEQFF
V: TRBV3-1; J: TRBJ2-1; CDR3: CASRLTSGRSGEQFF
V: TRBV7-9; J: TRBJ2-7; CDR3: CASSLVGEDPYEQYF
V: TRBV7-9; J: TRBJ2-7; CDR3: CASSLTGTGRNEQYF
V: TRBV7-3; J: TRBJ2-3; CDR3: CASSGLAGGLNTQYF
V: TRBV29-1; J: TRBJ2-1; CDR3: CSVEAGGNFLYNEQFF
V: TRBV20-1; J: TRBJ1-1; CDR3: CSAKDGTNTEAFF
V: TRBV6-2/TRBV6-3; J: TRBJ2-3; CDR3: CASSSPNEHGLAGVADTQYF
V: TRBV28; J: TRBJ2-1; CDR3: CASSPLASGPYNEQFF
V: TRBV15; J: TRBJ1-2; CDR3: CATSRDYRENYGYTF
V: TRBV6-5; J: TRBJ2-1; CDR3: CASSYPPTGSSYNEQFF
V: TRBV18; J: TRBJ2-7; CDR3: CASSPGQGPLEQYF
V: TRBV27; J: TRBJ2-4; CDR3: CASSLLPSGAKNIQYF
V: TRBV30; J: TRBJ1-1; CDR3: CAWEDRGTEAFF
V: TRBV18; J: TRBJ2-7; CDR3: CASSDGTGTFYEQYF
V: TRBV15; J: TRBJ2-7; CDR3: CATSSWGGEQYF
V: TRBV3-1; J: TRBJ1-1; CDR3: CASSQGRGRAEAFF
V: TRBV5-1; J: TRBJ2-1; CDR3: CASSLDRLGNEQFF
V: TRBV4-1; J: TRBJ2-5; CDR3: CASSTPGAGQETQYF
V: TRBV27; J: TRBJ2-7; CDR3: CASSLEWARAAEQYF
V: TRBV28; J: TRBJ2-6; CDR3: CASSFRTGGPGANVLTF